Listed below are T cell receptor beta chains from one sample, sequenced in a study of blood T cells in healthy people across ages. From the 5' RACE reads, TCRdb called clonotypes with MiXCR, one entry per CDR3 protein. Here the sample spans roughly 1.6 million distinct CDR3 sequences, roughly 30% being singletons. Sequencing input: blood. The source is a woman in her twenties or thirties in good health. Both conserved end residues are part of each CDR3. The D gene is left open where the match is weak. Rows may omit the clone size; those that give it use once, few, many or a size class.

d_call clone_size j_call v_call cdr3_aa cdr3_nt
TRBD1 few TRBJ2-1 TRBV5-1 CASATGNEQFF TGCGCCAGCGCGACAGGGAATGAGCAGTTCTTC
NA NA TRBJ2-3 TRBV20-1 CSSLNREPDTQYF TGCAGTTCCCTCAATCGGGAGCCAGATACGCAGTATTTT
TRBD1 NA TRBJ1-1 TRBV7-9 CASSLARGGQEVAFF TGTGCCAGCAGCTTAGCGAGGGGGGGACAGGAGGTTGCTTTCTTT
TRBD1 NA TRBJ1-1 TRBV29-1 CSAMTGMNTEAFF TGCAGCGCCATGACAGGGATGAACACTGAAGCTTTCTTT
NA few TRBJ1-5 TRBV10-2 CASRGLGEGQPQHF TGCGCCAGCAGGGGACTCGGGGAAGGTCAGCCCCAGCATTTT
NA NA TRBJ2-7 TRBV20-1 CSARDEGSYEQYF TGCAGTGCTAGAGATGAGGGTTCCTACGAGCAGTACTTC
TRBD2 few TRBJ2-7 TRBV10-2 CATFGTSATYEQYF TGCGCCACCTTCGGGACTAGCGCGACCTACGAGCAGTACTTC
NA few TRBJ1-1 TRBV4-1 CASSLQGGGRFAEAFF TGCGCCAGCAGCCTACAAGGGGGAGGACGCTTCGCTGAAGCTTTCTTT
NA NA TRBJ2-3 TRBV4-1 CASNRRMSPTDTQYF TGCGCCAGCAATAGAAGAATGTCACCAACAGATACGCAGTATTTT
TRBD1 NA TRBJ1-2 TRBV7-3 CASSLNSGGKDYGYTF TGTGCCAGCAGCTTAAATTCAGGGGGCAAGGACTATGGCTACACCTTC
TRBD2 NA TRBJ2-7 TRBV28 CASSWMAGLGYEQYF TGTGCCAGCAGTTGGATGGCGGGACTAGGCTACGAGCAGTACTTC
NA few TRBJ1-6 TRBV12-3/TRBV12-4 CASSLTAGAYNSPLHF TGTGCCAGCAGTCTCACGGCGGGGGCCTATAATTCACCCCTCCACTTT
TRBD1 many TRBJ2-1 TRBV29-1 CSVVDRGSYNEQFF TGCAGCGTGGTGGACAGGGGGTCCTACAATGAGCAGTTCTTC
NA NA TRBJ2-1 TRBV20-1 CSADLAYSYNEQFF TGCAGTGCGGATCTAGCCTACTCCTACAATGAGCAGTTCTTC
TRBD1 NA TRBJ2-1 TRBV4-1 CASSPTGGVSNEQFF TGCGCCAGCAGCCCGACAGGGGGAGTCAGCAATGAGCAGTTCTTC
TRBD1 NA TRBJ1-4 TRBV2 CASKGGRTAEKLFF TGTGCCAGCAAAGGGGGCCGCACGGCTGAAAAACTGTTTTTT
NA NA TRBJ2-3 TRBV6-4 CASRLRASTDAQYF TGTGCCAGCCGACTCCGGGCTAGCACAGATGCGCAGTATTTT
NA few TRBJ1-2 TRBV14 CASSPKSTGYGYTF TGTGCCAGCAGCCCAAAGTCGACGGGCTATGGCTACACCTTC
NA many TRBJ2-5 TRBV10-3 CAISQGGGETQYF TGTGCCATCAGCCAGGGTGGCGGGGAGACCCAGTACTTC
TRBD2 NA TRBJ2-5 TRBV11-2 CASGPTAGYETQYF TGTGCCAGCGGCCCCACAGCGGGATATGAGACCCAGTACTTC
NA NA TRBJ1-2 TRBV20-1 CSARDAGGNYGYTF TGCAGTGCTAGAGATGCAGGAGGTAACTATGGCTACACCTTC
NA NA TRBJ2-5 TRBV5-6 CASSLGLRDGSTWEQYF TGTGCCAGCAGCTTGGGGCTCCGGGACGGCTCTACGTGGGAGCAGTACTTC
NA NA TRBJ2-7 TRBV12-3/TRBV12-4 CATGGDRKGDEQYF TGTGCCACGGGGGGGGACAGAAAGGGAGACGAGCAGTACTTC
TRBD1 few TRBJ1-2 TRBV6-6 CASSYDGTGSVSSGYTF TGTGCCAGCAGTTACGACGGGACAGGGAGTGTATCATCTGGCTACACCTTC
NA NA TRBJ2-5 TRBV7-9 CASNLIRSGFVRETQYF TGTGCCAGCAACCTCATACGTTCAGGGTTTGTCCGGGAGACCCAGTACTTC
NA NA TRBJ2-4 TRBV3-1 CASSQRGAGRAKNIQYF TGTGCCAGCAGCCAGAGGGGAGCGGGTCGAGCCAAAAACATTCAGTACTTC
TRBD2 few TRBJ2-3 TRBV7-8 CASSWGLAGGPTTDTQYF TGTGCCAGCAGCTGGGGACTAGCGGGAGGCCCCACCACAGATACGCAGTATTTT
NA few TRBJ2-7 TRBV10-3 CAISESEREWYEQYF TGTGCCATCAGTGAATCTGAACGGGAGTGGTACGAGCAGTACTTC
NA NA TRBJ2-4 TRBV28 CASSRGQNIQYF TGTGCCAGTTCGAGGGGCCAAAACATTCAGTACTTC
TRBD2 few TRBJ2-4 TRBV20-1 CSARGTSGRGDIQYF TGCAGTGCTAGAGGGACTAGCGGGAGAGGGGACATTCAGTACTTC
NA many TRBJ2-5 TRBV21-1 CASSFLGTLKETQYF TGTGCCAGCAGCTTTTTGGGGACTCTTAAAGAGACCCAGTACTTC
NA few TRBJ2-7 TRBV12-3/TRBV12-4 CTSSPKGYEQYF TGTACCAGCAGTCCCAAGGGGTACGAGCAGTACTTC
TRBD2 NA TRBJ2-3 TRBV12-3/TRBV12-4 CASSFSGVGTDTQYF TGTGCCAGCAGTTTTAGCGGGGTGGGGACAGATACGCAGTATTTT
NA NA TRBJ1-1 TRBV14 CASSHGGALGTEAFF TGTGCCAGCAGCCACGGGGGGGCGTTGGGCACTGAAGCTTTCTTT
TRBD1 few TRBJ2-5 TRBV6-5 CASSIDRGVETQYF TGTGCCAGCAGTATAGACAGGGGGGTGGAGACCCAGTACTTC
NA NA TRBJ2-3 TRBV27 CASSLKGSLADTQYF TGTGCCAGCAGTTTAAAGGGGAGCCTCGCAGATACGCAGTATTTT
TRBD1 NA TRBJ1-1 TRBV12-3/TRBV12-4 CASSSYRGPFSEAFF TGTGCCAGCAGTTCTTACAGGGGACCTTTTTCTGAAGCTTTCTTT
NA NA TRBJ1-4 TRBV4-1 CASSTWGRGNNEKLFF TGCGCCAGCTCAACCTGGGGGCGTGGGAATAATGAAAAACTGTTTTTT
NA few TRBJ2-5 TRBV18 CASSPLVGTGFQETQYF TGTGCCAGCTCACCATTAGTTGGGACGGGGTTCCAAGAGACCCAGTACTTC
TRBD2 few TRBJ2-1 TRBV7-8 CASSLVTGGPHEQFF TGTGCCAGCAGCTTAGTAACGGGAGGGCCCCATGAGCAGTTCTTC
TRBD2 few TRBJ2-7 TRBV20-1 CSARVWGSGSYEQYF TGCAGTGCTAGAGTCTGGGGTAGCGGGAGCTACGAGCAGTACTTC
NA NA TRBJ1-1 TRBV3-1 CASSKTANTEAFF TGTGCCAGCAGCAAGACAGCAAACACTGAAGCTTTCTTT
NA NA TRBJ1-2 TRBV28 CASSPGSGRDGYTF TGTGCCAGCAGTCCTGGGTCGGGGCGGGATGGCTACACCTTC
NA few TRBJ2-5 TRBV15 CATSREAVLAGETQYF TGTGCCACCAGCAGGGAGGCTGTCCTGGCGGGTGAGACCCAGTACTTC
NA NA TRBJ2-7 TRBV28 CASSSETPGRYEQYF TGTGCCAGCAGTTCGGAAACCCCCGGGAGATACGAGCAGTACTTC